This T cell receptor (beta chain) was retrieved from a study of regulatory T cells in long-lasting Graves disease. J gave up 10 bases and V 3 bases, and 9 bases lay outside the gene matches. Germline V CDR1 and CDR2: LNHDA, SQIVND (reference sequence). This CDR3 contains 15 residues. This clonotype was recorded at least ten times. Its antigen is as yet unknown. Regarding the study as a whole: There were preferences for TRBV28, TRBJ1-2 and TRBJ2-5 in persistent disease.

Regarding time point: newly diagnosed GD, antithyroid drugs for less than 3 months. PBMC-derived RNA was used for the TCR library. According to the study, TCR beta libraries were built with iRepertoire HTBI primers and CDR3-region Arm-PCR. MiXCR, applied by TCRdb to the multiplex PCR reads, yields one record per CDR3 protein. This sample has a few hundred thousand distinct CDR3 sequences, with around 20% found just once. This sequence was found in a female donor with Graves disease. This chain links TRBV19 with TRBJ2-1; 10 bases align to TRBD2. The sequences come from peripheral blood mononuclear cells (PBMCs), collected at new diagnosis, from a patient treated with antithyroid drugs. In DNA form, the CDR3 reads TGTGCCAGTAGTATCTCGAGCGGGAGGGGACAAGAGCAGTTCTTC. It specifies CASSISSGRGQEQFF.